This TCR beta chain was recorded in a study of CD8 T cells in ankylosing spondylitis. The study's findings and limits: Disease-associated clones were CD8+ and fairly uncommon in peripheral blood. Seemingly characteristic of ankylosing spondylitis blood was a TCR beta motif consisting of several highly homologous variants. Matched ankylosing spondylitis synovial fluid reportedly contained a significantly enriched population of disease-linked clones.

A word on this clonotype: The antigen is undetermined. One end of the junction varies from germline; a read error may be responsible.

Libraries of TCR beta came from quantitative 5'-RACE with molecular barcodes. TCRdb ran MiXCR on the 5' RACE reads and lists one entry per CDR3 protein. Here the sample spans around 450,000 distinct CDR3 sequences, 25% to 30% being singletons. The sequence was obtained from a male donor with ankylosing spondylitis. The specimen sequenced was blood, either unsorted or a sorted T cell fraction (not recorded which).

The CDR3 loop reads CASSLSLADSGANALTF. The CDR3 nucleotides are TGCGCCAGCAGCTTGTCTCTAGCCGACTCTGGGGCCAACGCCCTGACTTTC. V and J are TRBV5-1 and TRBJ2-6; D possibly uses TRBD1 or TRBD2 (5 bases each). CDR1 is SGHRS and CDR2 is YFSETQ in the germline V gene. This CDR3 spans 17 amino acids.